This T cell receptor (beta chain) emerged from a study of T cells in Graves' hyperthyroidism and ophthalmopathy. Study context: The authors collected peripheral blood at initial diagnosis, before any treatment.

In its sample, this clonotype was seen a few times. Its antigen is not known. Amplification of TCR beta CDR3 regions used RNA as the template. First-round RT-PCR with HTBI primers amplified the TCR CDR3 region. TCRdb passed the multiplex PCR reads through MiXCR, listing each CDR3 protein once. The repertoire holds fewer than 200,000 distinct CDR3 sequences, with about 18% as singletons. Study-level results: Among thyroid clonotypes expanded above 0.001, most also appeared in blood. Prediction of ophthalmopathy progression came a median 6.5 months pre-onset.

The source material was blood. This TCR was sampled from a woman in her 50s with Graves' hyperthyroidism.

The CDR3: CSARDKGPYSNQPQHF. CDR3 bases: TGCAGTGCTAGAGATAAAGGCCCCTATAGCAATCAGCCCCAGCATTTT. This rearrangement joins TRBV20-1 to TRBJ1-5; D remains unclear. Between the trimmed V and J ends, which lost 0 bases and 0 bases, there was a span of 12 bases. CDR3 size: 16 residues. CDR1 is DFQATT and CDR2 is SNEGSKA in the germline V gene (reference sequence).